What follows are 28 T cell receptor beta chains derived from one specimen sequenced in a study of CD8 T cells in ankylosing spondylitis. TCRdb called the 5' RACE reads again in MiXCR, with one record for every CDR3 protein. The sample has about 42,000 distinct CDR3 sequences, 2.5% to 3% seen once. Material: blood, either unsorted or a sorted T cell fraction (not recorded which). The receptors were sampled from a male donor with ankylosing spondylitis or in good health (not recorded which).

In this sample, this clonotype turned up many times. V usage is TRBV9 and J usage is TRBJ2-1; 7 nucleotides agree with TRBD2. V lost 0 bases, J lost 5 bases, and 8 bases stayed unmatched. Germline CDR1 and CDR2: SGDLS and YYNGEE. CDR3 size: 16 residues. CDR3 nucleotide sequence: TGTGCCAGCAGCGTAGGGGGGGGTCCTATGAACAATGAGCAGTTCTTC. Encoded protein: CASSVGGGPMNNEQFF.

This clonotype was observed many times. The J gene is TRBJ2-7, the V gene TRBV9, with 7 positions matching TRBD2. CDR1 is SGDLS and CDR2 is YYNGEE in the germline V gene. This CDR3 spans 15 amino acids. The junction had 8 bases not matched to a gene; V was cut back by 1 base and J by 4 bases. CDR3 nucleotide sequence: TGTGCCAGCAGCGTACTAGGGGACTACCGTTACGAGCAGTACTTC. Translating it yields CASSVLGDYRYEQYF.

This clonotype appeared many times. The chain uses TRBV9 and TRBJ1-5; tentatively, D is TRBD1 (6 bases). With 3 bases removed from V and 11 bases from J, the gap between germline ends came to 18 bases. The CDR3 is 14 residues long. Germline CDR1 reads SGDLS; CDR2 reads YYNGEE. CDR3 residues: CASSGGHREAAQHF. CDR3 sequence (DNA): TGTGCCAGCAGCGGGGGACATCGGGAGGCGGCCCAGCATTTT.

At least ten counts were recorded for this clonotype. The chain is built from TRBV9 and TRBJ2-2; D possibly corresponds to TRBD2 (6 bases). Germline CDR1 SGDLS, CDR2 YYNGEE. V lost 2 bases to trimming and J lost 6 bases, with 20 bases between them. This CDR3 is 17 amino acids long. CDR3 region: CASSVGYVDYVPGELFF. The DNA of the CDR3 is TGTGCCAGCAGCGTGGGGTATGTGGACTATGTTCCCGGGGAGCTGTTTTTT.

This clonotype was counted ten times or more. The chain carries TRBV9 and TRBJ2-1, with D perhaps matching TRBD2 (5 bases). Trimming removed 0 bases at V and 5 bases at J, with 12 bases between. The germline gives CDR1 SGDLS, CDR2 YYNGEE. The CDR3 loop spans 15 amino acids. In nucleotides, the CDR3 is TGTGCCAGCAGCGTAGGACCGGGAAAGGACAATGAGCAGTTCTTC. Protein sequence: CASSVGPGKDNEQFF.

This clonotype occurred many times. V is TRBV7-4 and J is TRBJ2-1, with 10 positions matching TRBD1. The CDR3 length is 15 residues. The V gene end was trimmed by 3 bases and the J gene end by 8 bases; junction bases not matched to a gene: 7. Germline V gene sequence: CDR1 SGHVT, CDR2 SQSDAQ. In nucleotides, the CDR3 is TGTGCCAGCAGCTTCCGGGACAGGGGCCAACATGAGCAGTTCTTC. Translating gives CASSFRDRGQHEQFF.

There are many counts of this clonotype. The chain joins TRBV9 to TRBJ2-1; TRBD2 matches 7 bases. CDR1 SGDLS and CDR2 YYNGEE come from the germline V gene. There are 16 residues in the CDR3. The V gene end was trimmed by 2 bases and the J gene end by 8 bases; junction bases not matched to a gene: 13. The CDR3 sequence: CASSVGWGGASDEQFF. The CDR3 DNA is TGTGCCAGCAGCGTGGGCTGGGGAGGGGCTTCGGATGAGCAGTTCTTC.

There are many counts of this clonotype. This chain joins TRBV9 and TRBJ2-7; 9 bases are a match to TRBD2. The CDR3 is 18 amino acids. With 3 bases clipped from V and 2 bases from J, the junction kept 15 bases outside the gene matches. Looked up from germline, CDR1 is SGDLS and CDR2 is YYNGEE. The CDR3 region has the DNA TGTGCCAGCAGCGGAGGGGGTTACGGAGCGGGAGGCGCCTACGAGCAGTACTTC. This codes for CASSGGGYGAGGAYEQYF.

The table lists this clonotype with many counts. The chain carries TRBV9 and TRBJ2-1; 8 nucleotides align to TRBD1. CDR1 and CDR2 (germline): SGDLS, YYNGEE. The CDR3 loop spans 14 amino acids. Trimming cost V 4 bases and J 8 bases; bases outside gene matches: 8. CDR3 amino acids: CASSTQTGVDEQFF. The CDR3 DNA follows: TGTGCCAGCAGCACCCAGACAGGGGTGGATGAGCAGTTCTTC.

V usage is TRBV9 and J usage is TRBJ2-3; 13 bases agree with TRBD2. Germline V lookup: CDR1 SGDLS, CDR2 YYNGEE. The junction had 12 bases not matched to a gene; V was cut back by 4 bases and J by 1 base. The CDR3 has 19 residues. CDR3 nucleotides: TGTGCCAGCAGCCGCGGGACTAGCGGGACTCAGTTAGGCACAGATACGCAGTATTTT. It is translated as CASSRGTSGTQLGTDTQYF.

This clonotype was found many times. The V and J genes are TRBV9 and TRBJ2-3; D remains unclear. V shed 3 bases and J shed 4 bases, with 9 bases lying between them. CDR3 size: 13 residues. Germline V lookup: CDR1 SGDLS, CDR2 YYNGEE. The chain's CDR3 is CASSEYRPDTQYF. CDR3 coding DNA: TGTGCCAGCAGCGAGTATAGACCAGATACGCAGTATTTT.

This clonotype was seen ten or more times. The chain couples TRBV9 to TRBJ1-2; D uncertain. Deletions cut 3 bases from V and 2 bases from J, with 29 bases between. This CDR3 region has 20 residues. Germline values: CDR1 SGDLS, CDR2 YYNGEE. CDR3 bases: TGTGCCAGCAGCGCACCCCACCCCACTCGGACCCGAGGACTCAACTATGGCTACACCTTC. It is translated as CASSAPHPTRTRGLNYGYTF.

A note on this clonotype: A much more abundant neighbour one base away suggests this may be a read error. V is TRBV9 and J is TRBJ2-7; D is possibly TRBD1 or TRBD2 (5 bases each). Trimming took off 3 bases at V and 5 bases at J, with 15 bases between the two ends. The CDR3 runs to 14 residues. The germline V gene encodes CDR1 SGDLS and CDR2 YYNGEE. The CDR3 here is CASSAPGGPNEQYF. DNA of the CDR3: TGTGCCAGCAGCGCCCCTGGGGGTCCCAACGAGCAGTACTTC.

This clonotype was seen repeatedly, ten times or more. The chain carries TRBV9 and TRBJ2-2; D uncertain. From germline, CDR1 is SGDLS and CDR2 YYNGEE. The V gene lost 3 bases and the J gene lost 3 bases, with 12 bases spanning the gap. The CDR3 is made up of 15 amino acids. The CDR3 DNA reads TGTGCCAGCAGCGCCAAGCGAGCCGACACCGGGGAGCTGTTTTTT. It specifies CASSAKRADTGELFF. Full variable domain (remainder filled in from reference TRBV9 and TRBJ2-2): DSGVTQTPKHLITATGQRVTLRCSPRSGDLSVYWYQQSLDQGLQFLIQYYNGEERAKGNILERFSAQQFPDLHSELNLSSLELGDSALYFCASSAKRADTGELFFGEGSRLTVL.

This clonotype was picked up many times. The chain couples TRBV9 to TRBJ2-1, with a possible D match to TRBD2 (6 bases). From germline, CDR1 is SGDLS and CDR2 YYNGEE. This CDR3 contains 15 residues. V lost 4 bases and J lost 3, with 14 bases in between. The CDR3 here is CASSFTGLVYNEQFF. As DNA, the CDR3 is TGTGCCAGCAGCTTTACGGGACTCGTCTACAATGAGCAGTTCTTC. Based on the CDR3 plus reference TRBV9 and TRBJ2-1, the full variable domain is DSGVTQTPKHLITATGQRVTLRCSPRSGDLSVYWYQQSLDQGLQFLIQYYNGEERAKGNILERFSAQQFPDLHSELNLSSLELGDSALYFCASSFTGLVYNEQFFGPGTRLTVL.

This clonotype has ten or more counts. The chain carries TRBV9 and TRBJ2-7, with 15 bases identical to TRBD2. The CDR3 extends over 19 amino acids. Germline V gene data show CDR1 as SGDLS and CDR2 as YYNGEE. J was trimmed by 5 bases and V by 3 bases; bases with no gene match: 15. The CDR3 here is CASSGRSPGTSGRFDEQYF. The DNA for the CDR3 is TGTGCCAGCAGCGGAAGGTCCCCGGGGACTAGCGGGAGGTTCGACGAGCAGTACTTC.

This clonotype was observed at least ten times. The genes are TRBV9 and TRBJ2-5, with 8 bases that match TRBD2. CDR3 length: 13 residues. The V gene's germline CDR1 is SGDLS and CDR2 YYNGEE. The ends lost 7 bases at V and 0 bases at J; junction bases unmatched: 2. In DNA form, the CDR3 reads TGTGCCAGCTCCGGGGGGGACCAAGAGACCCAGTACTTC. It codes for CASSGGDQETQYF.

This clonotype was seen at least ten times. The CDR3 sequence: CASSVDTATYEQYF. The CDR3 DNA sequence: TGTGCCAGCAGCGTAGATACAGCGACCTACGAGCAGTACTTC. The chain couples TRBV9 to TRBJ2-7, with unresolved D. This CDR3 spans 14 amino acids. With 0 bases removed from V and 2 bases from J, the gap between germline ends came to 9 bases. Germline lookup yields CDR1 SGDLS and CDR2 YYNGEE.

This clonotype was recorded many times. The chain combines TRBV9 with TRBJ2-1; possible D gene TRBD2, 6 bases. The CDR3 consists of 12 residues. The germline CDR1 and CDR2 sequences are SGDLS and YYNGEE. Trimming shortened V by 0 bases and J by 16 bases, and 14 bases separated the two germline ends. The CDR3: CASSVEGGSSFF. As DNA, the CDR3 is TGTGCCAGCAGCGTAGAAGGAGGGAGTAGTTTCTTC.

This clonotype has a count of ten or more. V usage is TRBV9 and J usage is TRBJ2-3; TRBD2 is a possible D gene (5 bases). The CDR3 sequence is 14 residues long. V was pared by 9 bases and J by 3 bases, with 17 bases between. Looked up from germline, CDR1 is SGDLS and CDR2 is YYNGEE. The CDR3 spells CATSREAITDTQYF. The DNA of the CDR3 is TGTGCCACATCCCGGGAAGCGATTACAGATACGCAGTATTTT.

This clonotype has at least ten counts. J is TRBJ1-3 and V is TRBV9, with TRBD1 as a possible D gene (5 bases). The CDR3 totals 15 residues. CDR1 SGDLS and CDR2 YYNGEE come from the germline V gene. Trimming left V 3 bases short and J 2 bases short, with 12 bases between. CDR3 coding DNA: TGTGCCAGCAGCGCCCGGGGGGGAACTGGAAACACCATATATTTT. Translating it yields CASSARGGTGNTIYF.

This clonotype was picked up many times. The chain has TRBV9 and TRBJ2-4; 12 positions agree with TRBD2. The germline CDR1 and CDR2 sequences are SGDLS and YYNGEE. CDR3 length: 18 residues. After removal of 0 bases from V and 0 bases from J, the junction contained 4 bases not matched to a gene. The CDR3, as DNA: TGTGCCAGCAGCGTAGGACTAGCGGGAGATGTAGCCAAAAACATTCAGTACTTC. Translated: CASSVGLAGDVAKNIQYF.

This clonotype was recorded at least ten times. The chain has TRBV9 and TRBJ1-5; D may be TRBD1 (6 bases). This CDR3 is built from 15 residues. Trimming took off 3 bases at V and 4 bases at J, with 14 bases between the two ends. Germline V gene data show CDR1 as SGDLS and CDR2 as YYNGEE. Here the CDR3 reads CASSAQGQPNQPQHF. The CDR3 DNA sequence: TGTGCCAGCAGCGCTCAGGGACAACCAAATCAGCCCCAGCATTTT.

This clonotype has at least ten counts. This rearrangement joins TRBV9 to TRBJ2-1, with 15 bases matching TRBD2. This CDR3 contains 16 residues. Germline CDR1 is SGDLS and CDR2 is YYNGEE. Trimming at V came to 3 bases and at J to 12 bases, leaving 10 bases not matched to a gene. CDR3 sequence: CASSGRGTSGRNRQFF. The DNA for the CDR3 is TGTGCCAGCAGCGGCCGGGGGACTAGCGGGAGGAATAGGCAGTTCTTC.

In this sample, this clonotype turned up many times. The V call is TRBV9, the J call TRBJ2-1, with TRBD2 matching 13 bases. The germline CDR1 and CDR2 sequences are SGDLS and YYNGEE. The V gene end was trimmed by 0 bases and the J gene end by 10 bases; junction bases not matched to a gene: 10. This CDR3 region has 17 residues. CDR3 in DNA: TGTGCCAGCAGCGTAGGGACTAGCGGGAGAGGAAGGAAAGAGCAGTTCTTC. Its protein is CASSVGTSGRGRKEQFF.

In its sample, this clonotype was seen many times. This chain uses TRBV9 with TRBJ2-2; 8 positions match TRBD2. Losses at the gene ends were 3 bases for V and 7 bases for J; bases not matched to a gene: 14. CDR1 SGDLS and CDR2 YYNGEE come from the germline V gene. The CDR3 covers 17 residues. CDR3 nucleotides: TGTGCCAGCAGCGCTCTTCGGACTAGCCTGATTGGCGGGGAGCTGTTTTTT. Its protein is CASSALRTSLIGGELFF.

This clonotype was counted many times. The CDR3 here is CASSAKTGGWETQYF. The CDR3 region has the DNA TGTGCCAGCAGCGCCAAGACAGGGGGCTGGGAGACCCAGTACTTC. The V call is TRBV9, the J call TRBJ2-5, with 10 positions matching TRBD1. The CDR3 contains 15 residues. The trim removed 3 bases at V and 5 bases at J, leaving 7 bases unmatched. In germline, CDR1 is SGDLS, CDR2 YYNGEE.

This clonotype was seen many times. This CDR3 reads CASSVANRGDYGYTF. In nucleotides, the CDR3 is TGTGCCAGCAGCGTAGCTAACAGGGGCGACTATGGCTACACCTTC. V usage is TRBV9 and J usage is TRBJ1-2; 7 bases line up with TRBD1. Trimming at V came to 0 bases and at J to 3 bases, leaving 5 bases not matched to a gene. In germline, CDR1 is SGDLS, CDR2 YYNGEE. The CDR3 runs to 15 residues.